The 6 T cell receptor beta chains below all came from one sample that was sequenced in a study of cytomegalovirus exposure and HLA in healthy donors. Primers: 60 Vbeta forward and 13 Jbeta reverse. Clones were sequenced by immunoSEQ multiplex PCR, and TCRdb holds only the in-frame ones, with some missing. The sample gives about 110,000 clones, approximately 70% of which show up once; 0.87% is in the top ten. The specimen sequenced was PBMCs. Source of these receptors: a young woman in good health and CMV-seronegative.

The gene calls are TRBV6-1 and TRBJ2-7, with unresolved D. Germline CDR1 MNHNS, CDR2 SASEGT. The CDR3 loop spans 11 amino acids. Trimming shortened V by 2 bases and J by 4 bases, and 3 bases separated the two germline ends. This CDR3 is CASSEPYEQYF. CDR3 bases: TGTGCCAGCAGTGAACCGTACGAGCAGTACTTC.

The rearrangement uses TRBV7-9 and TRBJ1-1; no clear D. CDR3 length: 14 amino acids. Germline CDR1 and CDR2: SEHNR and FQNEAQ (reference sequence). V was trimmed by 6 bases and J by 2 bases, leaving 13 bases between them. This CDR3 reads CASSVRLGNTEAFF. In DNA, the CDR3 is TGTGCCAGCAGTGTCAGGTTGGGTAACACTGAAGCTTTCTTT.

The rearrangement links TRBV11-1 to TRBJ1-5; perhaps TRBD1 as D (6 bases). The CDR3 has 15 residues. CDR1 and CDR2 from the germline V gene are SGHAT and FQDESV (reference sequence). With 5 bases removed from V and 3 bases from J, the gap between germline ends came to 14 bases. CDR3 bases: TGTGCCAGCAGCCTCGGGAGGGGGATCAATCAGCCCCAGCATTTT. Translation gives CASSLGRGINQPQHF.

The V gene is TRBV5-5, the J gene TRBJ2-1, with D maybe TRBD1 (5 bases). In germline, CDR1 is SGHKS, CDR2 YYEKEE (reference sequence). Trimming shortened V by 4 bases and J by 6 bases, and 23 bases separated the two germline ends. The CDR3 runs to 17 residues. CDR3: CASSRREFSTVPNEQFF. DNA of the CDR3: TGTGCCAGCAGCCGCCGCGAATTTTCGACAGTGCCCAATGAGCAGTTCTTC. Drawing the rest from reference TRBV5-5 and TRBJ2-1, the complete variable domain is DAGVTQSPTHLIKTRGQQVTLRCSPISGHKSVSWYQQVLGQGPQFIFQYYEKEERGRGNFPDRFSARQFPNYSSELNVNALLLGDSALYLCASSRREFSTVPNEQFFGPGTRLTVL.

The sample holds one count of this clone. The rearrangement links TRBV12-5 to TRBJ1-6; TRBD1 aligns across 8 bases. Germline V CDR1 and CDR2: LGHNT, FRNRAP. Trimming cost V 0 bases and J 6 bases; bases outside gene matches: 13. CDR3 length equals 19 residues. The CDR3 protein is CASGLVLIRGPPGNSPLHF. DNA of the CDR3: TGTGCTAGTGGTTTGGTACTAATCAGGGGGCCACCTGGTAATTCACCCCTCCACTTT.

A single count supports this clone. This chain links TRBV6-1 with TRBJ2-2; possibly TRBD2 for D (6 bases). The V end was cut by 3 bases, the J end by 5 bases, with 10 bases between. This CDR3 is 14 amino acids long. Germline loops: CDR1 MNHNS, CDR2 SASEGT. The CDR3 DNA reads as TGTGCCAGCAGTGAGTCACTAGCAACCGGGGAGCTGTTTTTT. Translating it yields CASSESLATGELFF.